The 21 T cell receptor beta chains below come from one sample, sequenced in a study of T cell responses to AZD1222 COVID-19 vaccine. Clones were sequenced by immunoSEQ multiplex PCR, and TCRdb holds only the in-frame ones, with some missing. The sample gives about 120,000 clones, approximately 87% of which show up once; roughly 12% is in the top ten. This specimen was peripheral blood, taken on day 0 of AZD1222 vaccination. All receptors come from an adult in good health.

This clone was detected once. Since no conserved phenylalanine or tryptophan closes the CDR3, a read error is the likely cause. No DNA is shown, since the ends of the CDR3 on it are uncertain; the CDR3 is the one TCRdb lists. The rearrangement links TRBV6-5 to TRBJ2-7; no check of the table's D call, TRBD1, against the DNA was made. Per the germline V gene, CDR1 is MNHEY and CDR2 is SVGAGI. Inclusive of both ends, the CDR3 amounts to 14 amino acids. CDR3: CASSYSGTGTAGGL.

The chain carries TRBV5-1 and TRBJ2-1; TRBD2 matches at 11 bases. Per the germline V gene, CDR1 is SGHRS and CDR2 is YFSETQ. The V and J ends lost 2 bases and 10 bases, in that order; junction bases with no gene match: 8. CDR3 length equals 15 residues. As DNA, the CDR3 is TGCGCCAGCAGCTTTTCCGGGACTAGCGGTACCGAGCAGTTCTTC. Translating it yields CASSFSGTSGTEQFF.

This clone was recorded once. The chain joins TRBV6-2 or TRBV6-3 to TRBJ2-2; TRBD2 matches 14 bases. V gave up 5 bases and J gave up 5 bases; unmatched junction bases: 4. The germline V gene encodes CDR1 MNHEY and CDR2 SVGEGT. The CDR3 is made up of 16 amino acids. For the CDR3, the DNA is TGTGCCAGCAGTCCAGGGACTAGCGGGAGAACCGGGGAGCTGTTTTTT. Protein: CASSPGTSGRTGELFF.

This rearrangement joins TRBV18 to TRBJ1-2, with 9 bases that match TRBD1. V was clipped by 8 bases and J by 3 bases; unmatched bases: 7. The CDR3 covers 14 residues. Germline values: CDR1 KGHSH, CDR2 LQKENI. CDR3 region: CASATQGAHYGYTF. The DNA of the CDR3 is TGTGCCAGCGCTACACAGGGGGCACACTATGGCTACACCTTC.

This chain links TRBV30 with TRBJ1-5; D gene unclear. V was shortened by 4 bases and J by 9 bases, with 4 bases between the two germline ends. Germline V gene sequence: CDR1 GTSNPN, CDR2 SVGIG (reference sequence). This CDR3 comprises 9 residues. The CDR3 DNA reads TGTGCCTGGATATCGCCCCAGCATTTT. It translates to CAWISPQHF.

J is TRBJ2-1 and V is TRBV28, with 8 positions matching TRBD1. V lost 2 bases to trimming and J lost 7 bases; unmatched junction nucleotides: 7. Germline V gene lookup returns CDR1 MDHEN and CDR2 SYDVKM. The CDR3 has 15 amino acids. CDR3 DNA sequence: TGTGCCAGCAGTTTAAGTGGACAGGGACGTAATGAGCAGTTCTTC. Translated, it gives CASSLSGQGRNEQFF.

The V call is TRBV7-2, the J call TRBJ2-2, with 15 bases that match TRBD2. Germline lookup yields CDR1 SGHTA and CDR2 FQGNSA. This CDR3 has 17 residues. The V segment lost 5 bases and the J segment 7 bases; nucleotides outside the gene matches: 8. CDR3 loop: CASSPGLAGGGVGELFF. The DNA of the CDR3 is TGTGCCAGCAGCCCCGGACTAGCGGGAGGGGGCGTCGGGGAGCTGTTTTTT. The full variable domain, with the rest looked up from reference TRBV7-2 and TRBJ2-2, is GAGVSQSPSNKVTEKGKDVELRCDPISGHTALYWYRQSLGQGLEFLIYFQGNSAPDKSGLPSDRFSAERTGGSVSTLTIQRTQQEDSAVYLCASSPGLAGGGVGELFFGEGSRLTVL.

CDR3 nucleotide sequence: TGTGCCAGCAGCTTGGGACAGGGAATCAACACAGATACGCAGTATTTT. Amino acids: CASSLGQGINTDTQYF. V gene TRBV7-3 combines with J gene TRBJ2-3, with 9 bases matching TRBD1. Germline lookup yields CDR1 SGHTA and CDR2 FQGTGA. Trimming removed 3 bases from V and 2 bases from J; junction bases left unmatched: 6. The CDR3 is 16 amino acids.

The chain employs TRBV2 and TRBJ1-5, with TRBD1 as a possible D gene (5 bases). This CDR3 region has 15 residues. The germline CDR1 and CDR2 sequences are SNHLY and FYNNEI. Trimming shortened V by 4 bases and J by 1 base, and 11 bases separated the two germline ends. The CDR3 protein is CASSVAGLSNQPQHF. CDR3 nucleotides: TGTGCCAGCAGTGTTGCAGGGTTGAGCAATCAGCCCCAGCATTTT.

This sequence joins TRBV10-3 and TRBJ2-7, with 8 bases lining up with TRBD1. The CDR3 consists of 14 residues. Germline V lookup: CDR1 ENHRY, CDR2 SYGVKD. The J segment lost 0 bases and the V segment lost 6 bases, leaving 4 bases of the junction unmatched. This chain's CDR3 is CAIRNGQGSYEQYF. In nucleotides, the CDR3 is TGTGCCATCAGAAACGGACAGGGCTCCTACGAGCAGTACTTC.

This clone was picked up one time. The rearrangement links TRBV19 to TRBJ1-2; no clear D gene. V was clipped by 0 bases and J by 8 bases, with 13 bases between them. The CDR3 is made up of 14 amino acids. CDR1 is LNHDA and CDR2 is SQIVND in the germline V gene (reference sequence). The CDR3 sequence: CASSIDPVVGGYTF. Written as DNA, the CDR3 is TGTGCCAGTAGTATAGATCCTGTGGTAGGAGGCTACACCTTC.

This clone was observed a few times. This chain joins TRBV30 and TRBJ1-2; D is undetermined. Germline V gives CDR1 GTSNPN, CDR2 SVGIG (reference sequence). V lost 0 bases to trimming and J lost 0 bases, with 11 bases between them. The CDR3 has 15 residues. CDR3 sequence (DNA): TGTGCCTGGAGTGTAGGGTCATTCTCTAACTATGGCTACACCTTC. Amino acid sequence: CAWSVGSFSNYGYTF.

V usage is TRBV11-3 and J usage is TRBJ2-3; D call uncertain. Germline CDR1 SGHNT, CDR2 YENEEA. The V gene lost 5 bases and the J gene lost 6 bases, with 9 bases spanning the gap. The length of the CDR3 is 12 residues. The DNA of the CDR3 is TGTGCCAGCAGCCGGTTTTCGGATACGCAGTATTTT. Protein sequence: CASSRFSDTQYF.

V usage is TRBV3-1 (or the pseudogene TRBV3-2) and J usage is TRBJ2-1; weak D call: TRBD1 (5 bases). V was trimmed by 0 bases and J by 8 bases, leaving 8 bases between them. Germline V gene lookup returns CDR1 LGHDT and CDR2 YNNKEL (reference sequence). This CDR3 comprises 13 residues. CDR3 DNA: TGTGCCAGCAGCCAAGAGGGGCGGTATGAGCAGTTCTTC. It encodes CASSQEGRYEQFF.

V and J are TRBV7-2 and TRBJ1-1, with 10 positions matching TRBD1. Looked up from germline, CDR1 is SGHTA and CDR2 is FQGNSA. Trimming at V came to 2 bases and at J to 10 bases, leaving 7 bases not matched to a gene. This CDR3 comprises 14 residues. The CDR3 bases are TGTGCCAGCAGCTTACCGGGACAGGGGAACGGAGCTTTCTTT. Encoded protein: CASSLPGQGNGAFF.

This clone has a single count. The chain uses TRBV20-1 and TRBJ2-5; no clear D gene. This CDR3 has 14 residues. The V end was cut by 3 bases, the J end by 5 bases, with 16 bases between. Germline assignment: CDR1 DFQATT and CDR2 SNEGSKA (reference sequence). CDR3 nucleotide sequence: TGCAGTGCTAGTTTCGGCCGTGCGCGGGAGACCCAGTACTTC. Protein sequence: CSASFGRARETQYF.

This clone has a handful of counts. The chain is built from TRBV5-6 and TRBJ2-3; 12 nucleotides line up with TRBD1. Germline CDR1 is SGHDT and CDR2 is YYEEEE. Trimming cost V 3 bases and J 2 bases; bases outside gene matches: 7. The CDR3 extends over 17 amino acids. The CDR3 spells CASSWTGTGGITDTQYF. In DNA form, the CDR3 reads TGTGCCAGCAGCTGGACCGGGACAGGGGGCATCACAGATACGCAGTATTTT.

V gene TRBV27 combines with J gene TRBJ1-2, with no clear D. The length of the CDR3 is 14 residues. Germline V lookup: CDR1 MNHEY, CDR2 SMNVEV (reference sequence). The V gene lost 4 bases and the J gene lost 7 bases, with 16 bases spanning the gap. This CDR3 reads CASSSSDGRSGYTF. The CDR3 DNA follows: TGTGCCAGCAGTTCATCGGACGGGCGGAGTGGCTACACCTTC.

The V and J genes are TRBV10-3 and TRBJ1-1; 7 bases fit TRBD1. V dropped 7 bases and J dropped 5; count of bases not matched to a gene: 4. This CDR3 region has 12 residues. The germline gives CDR1 ENHRY, CDR2 SYGVKD. The CDR3 here is CAITPGGTEAFF. The DNA of the CDR3 is TGTGCCATCACCCCAGGGGGGACTGAAGCTTTCTTT.

V is TRBV21-1 and J is TRBJ2-1; the table's D call, TRBD2, has no DNA check behind it. TRBV21-1 has pseudogene status. The CDR3 covers 16 residues. The CDR3 bases are TGTGCCAGCAGCAAAGCGTCGCTAGCGGGCGGCCTTGAGCAGTTCTTC. Its translation is CASSKASLAGGLEQFF.

With respect to this clone: The sample contains more than one DNA sequence encoding this CDR3. The rearrangement links TRBV27 to TRBJ2-1; 9 bases fit TRBD2. This CDR3 region has 15 residues. CDR1 and CDR2 (germline): MNHEY, SMNVEV (reference sequence). Trimming at V came to 6 bases and at J to 0 bases, leaving 3 bases not matched to a gene. CDR3 nucleotides: TGTGCCAGCAGCCTAGCGGGGAGCTCCTACAATGAGCAGTTCTTC. It is translated as CASSLAGSSYNEQFF.